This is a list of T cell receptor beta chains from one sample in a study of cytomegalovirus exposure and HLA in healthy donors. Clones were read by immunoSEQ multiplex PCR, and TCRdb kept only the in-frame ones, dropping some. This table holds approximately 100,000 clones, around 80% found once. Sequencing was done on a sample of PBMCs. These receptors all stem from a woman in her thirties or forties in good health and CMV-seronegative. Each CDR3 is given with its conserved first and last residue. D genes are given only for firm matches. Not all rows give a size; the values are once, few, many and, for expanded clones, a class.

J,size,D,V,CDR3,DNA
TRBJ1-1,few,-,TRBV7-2,CASSFGQGFSDLNTEAFF,TGTGCCAGCAGCTTTGGGCAGGGGTTTTCGGACCTGAACACTGAAGCTTTCTTT
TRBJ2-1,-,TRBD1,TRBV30,CAWGTDYNEQFF,TGTGCCTGGGGGACAGACTACAATGAGCAGTTCTTC
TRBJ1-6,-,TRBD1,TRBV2,CASRPGQGNSPLHF,TGTGCCAGCAGGCCTGGACAGGGGAATTCACCCCTCCACTTT
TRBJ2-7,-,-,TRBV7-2,CASSSREGQDSYEQYF,TGTGCCAGCAGCTCGCGGGAGGGACAGGACTCCTACGAGCAGTACTTC
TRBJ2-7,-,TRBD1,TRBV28,CATDRGRSGSYEQYF,TGTGCCACCGACAGGGGTAGATCCGGCTCCTACGAGCAGTACTTC
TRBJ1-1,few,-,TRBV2,CASSGRFGGGTEAFF,TGTGCCAGCAGTGGACGATTTGGGGGCGGCACTGAAGCTTTCTTT
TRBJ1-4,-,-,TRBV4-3,CASSQDGADATNEKLFF,TGCGCCAGCAGCCAAGATGGGGCCGATGCAACTAATGAAAAACTGTTTTTT
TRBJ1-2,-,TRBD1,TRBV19,CASSRDSNIYGYTF,TGTGCCAGTAGTAGGGACAGCAATATCTATGGCTACACCTTC
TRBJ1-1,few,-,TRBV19,CASRRPGGDTEAFF,TGTGCCAGTAGGAGGCCTGGGGGGGACACTGAAGCTTTCTTT
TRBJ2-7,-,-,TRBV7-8,CASSQTSNEQYF,TGTGCCAGCAGCCAAACTAGCAACGAGCAGTACTTC
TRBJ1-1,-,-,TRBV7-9,CASSLSQAEAFF,TGTGCCAGCAGCTTAAGTCAGGCTGAAGCTTTCTTT
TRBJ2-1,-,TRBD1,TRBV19,CASSMGQDNEQFF,TGTGCCAGTAGTATGGGACAGGACAATGAGCAGTTCTTC
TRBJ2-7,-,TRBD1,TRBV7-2,CASRGGQATYEQYF,TGTGCCAGCAGGGGGGGACAGGCAACCTACGAGCAGTACTTC
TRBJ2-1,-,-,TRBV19,CASSPTGTSYNEQFF,TGTGCCAGTAGTCCGACAGGAACCTCCTACAATGAGCAGTTCTTC
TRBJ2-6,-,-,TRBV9,CASSVDLQGLGANVLTF,TGTGCCAGCAGCGTAGACCTCCAGGGACTTGGGGCCAACGTCCTGACTTTC
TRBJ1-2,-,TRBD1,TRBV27,CASSTLSTGRNGYTF,TGTGCCAGCAGCACCCTCTCGACAGGGAGGAATGGCTACACCTTC
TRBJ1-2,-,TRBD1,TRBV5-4,CASSVGQGYGYTF,TGTGCCAGCAGCGTGGGACAGGGATATGGCTACACCTTC
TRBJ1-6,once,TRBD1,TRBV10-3,CASRAAGGLGNSPLHF,TGTGCCTCACGAGCGGCAGGGGGGCTCGGAAATTCACCCCTCCACTTT
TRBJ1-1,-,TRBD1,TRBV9,CASSVDRDRGTEAFF,TGTGCCAGCAGCGTAGACCGGGACAGGGGCACTGAAGCTTTCTTT
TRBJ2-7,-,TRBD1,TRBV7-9,CASSPPGQGALGQYF,TGTGCCAGCAGCCCCCCGGGACAGGGGGCGCTAGGGCAGTACTTC
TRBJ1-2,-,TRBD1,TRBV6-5,CASRRRGQEIYGYTF,TGTGCCAGCAGACGTCGGGGACAGGAAATCTATGGCTACACCTTC
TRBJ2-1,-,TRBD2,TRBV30,CASQREWGEQFF,TGTGCCTCGCAGCGGGAGTGGGGTGAGCAGTTCTTC
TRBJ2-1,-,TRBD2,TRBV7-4,CASSLGTSGGNEQFF,TGTGCCAGCAGCTTAGGGACTAGCGGGGGAAATGAGCAGTTCTTC
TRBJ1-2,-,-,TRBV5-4,CASSAQGDGYTF,TGTGCCAGCAGCGCACAGGGTGATGGCTACACCTTC
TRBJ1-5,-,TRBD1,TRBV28,CASSLSGTGFNQPQHF,TGTGCCAGCAGTTTATCCGGGACAGGTTTCAATCAGCCCCAGCATTTT
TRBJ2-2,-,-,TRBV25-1,CASSEYWQGQGGELFF,TGTGCCAGCAGTGAATATTGGCAGGGGCAGGGCGGGGAGCTGTTTTTT
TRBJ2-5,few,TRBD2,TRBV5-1,CASSLVPGLAGGQETQYF,TGCGCCAGCAGCTTGGTACCGGGACTAGCGGGGGGGCAAGAGACCCAGTACTTC
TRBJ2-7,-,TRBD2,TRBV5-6,CASSDKRLAGPSYEQYF,TGTGCCAGCAGCGATAAGCGACTAGCGGGCCCCTCCTACGAGCAGTACTTC
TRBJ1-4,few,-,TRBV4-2,CASSQDISGATNEKLFF,TGTGCCAGCAGCCAAGATATATCAGGGGCAACTAATGAAAAACTGTTTTTT
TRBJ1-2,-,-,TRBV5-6,CASSLRDSAGGYGYTF,TGTGCCAGCAGCTTGAGGGACTCAGCCGGGGGCTATGGCTACACCTTC
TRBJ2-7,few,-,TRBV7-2,CASSLSPGIGYEQYF,TGTGCCAGCAGCTTATCGCCAGGGATTGGTTACGAGCAGTACTTC
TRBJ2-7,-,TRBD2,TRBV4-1,CASSQDLTSGRYEQYF,TGCGCCAGCAGCCAAGATTTGACTAGCGGGAGATACGAGCAGTACTTC
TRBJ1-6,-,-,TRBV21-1,CASSTLSSKSGGYNSPLHF,TGTGCCAGCAGCACACTTTCCTCCAAATCGGGGGGGTATAATTCACCCCTCCACTTT
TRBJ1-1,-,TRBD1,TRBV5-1,CASSLDRGGTEAFF,TGCGCCAGCAGCTTGGACAGGGGTGGCACTGAAGCTTTCTTT
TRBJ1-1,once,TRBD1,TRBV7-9,CASSLGTTGGTEAFF,TGTGCCAGCAGCTTAGGAACGACAGGGGGCACTGAAGCTTTCTTT
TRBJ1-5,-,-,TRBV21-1,CASRTNRGSNQPQHF,TGTGCTAGCAGAACCAACAGGGGAAGCAATCAGCCCCAGCATTTT
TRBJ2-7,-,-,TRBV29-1,CSVGDTLSYEQYF,TGCAGCGTGGGGGACACCCTATCCTACGAGCAGTACTTC
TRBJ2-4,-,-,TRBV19,CASSPTKGERAKNIQYF,TGTGCCAGTAGCCCGACGAAGGGGGAGAGGGCCAAAAACATTCAGTACTTC
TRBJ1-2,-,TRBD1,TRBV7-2,CASSSGQGLTYGYTF,TGTGCCAGCAGCTCCGGACAGGGGTTGACCTATGGCTACACCTTC